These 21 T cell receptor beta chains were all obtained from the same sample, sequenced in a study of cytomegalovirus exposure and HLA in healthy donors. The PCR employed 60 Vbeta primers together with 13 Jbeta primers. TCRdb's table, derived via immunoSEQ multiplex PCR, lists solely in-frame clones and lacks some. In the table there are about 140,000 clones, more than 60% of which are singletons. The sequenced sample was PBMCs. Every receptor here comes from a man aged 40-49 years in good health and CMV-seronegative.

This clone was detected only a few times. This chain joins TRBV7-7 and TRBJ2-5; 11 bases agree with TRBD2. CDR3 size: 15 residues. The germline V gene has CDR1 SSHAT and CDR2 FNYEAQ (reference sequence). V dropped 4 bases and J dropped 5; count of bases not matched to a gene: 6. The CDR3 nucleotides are TGTGCCAGCAGCTCAACTAGCGGGGGCGGGGAGACCCAGTACTTC. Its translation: CASSSTSGGGETQYF.

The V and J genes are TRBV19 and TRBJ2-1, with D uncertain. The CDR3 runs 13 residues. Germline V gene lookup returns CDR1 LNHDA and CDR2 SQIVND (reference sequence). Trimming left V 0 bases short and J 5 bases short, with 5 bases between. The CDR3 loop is CASSIDLNNEQFF. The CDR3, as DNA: TGTGCCAGTAGTATAGATTTAAACAATGAGCAGTTCTTC. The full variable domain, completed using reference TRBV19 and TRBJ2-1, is DGGITQSPKYLFRKEGQNVTLSCEQNLNHDAMYWYRQDPGQGLRLIYYSQIVNDFQKGDIAEGYSVSREKKESFPLTVTSAQKNPTAFYLCASSIDLNNEQFFGPGTRLTVL.

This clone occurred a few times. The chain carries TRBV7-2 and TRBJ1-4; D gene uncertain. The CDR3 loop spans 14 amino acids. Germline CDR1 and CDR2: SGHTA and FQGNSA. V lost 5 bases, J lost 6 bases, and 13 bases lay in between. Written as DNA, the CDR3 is TGTGCCAGCAGCCGACCCGGGATGGATGAAAAACTGTTTTTT. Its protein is CASSRPGMDEKLFF.

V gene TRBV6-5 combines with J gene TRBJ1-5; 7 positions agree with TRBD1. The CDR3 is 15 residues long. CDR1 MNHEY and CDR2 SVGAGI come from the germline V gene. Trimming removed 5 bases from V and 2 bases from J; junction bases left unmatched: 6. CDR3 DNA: TGTGCCAGCAGTACAGGGGCTATAGGCAATCAGCCCCAGCATTTT. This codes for CASSTGAIGNQPQHF.

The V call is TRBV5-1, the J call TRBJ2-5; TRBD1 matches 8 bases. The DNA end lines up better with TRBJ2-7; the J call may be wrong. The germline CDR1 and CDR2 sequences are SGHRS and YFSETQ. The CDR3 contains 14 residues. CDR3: CASSLRQGTYEQYF. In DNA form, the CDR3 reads TGCGCCAGCAGCTTGCGACAGGGGACCTACGAGCAGTACTTC.

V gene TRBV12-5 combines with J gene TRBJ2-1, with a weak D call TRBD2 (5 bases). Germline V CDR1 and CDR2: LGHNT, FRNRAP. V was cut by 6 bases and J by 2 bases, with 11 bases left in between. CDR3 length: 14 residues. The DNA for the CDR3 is TGTGCTAGTGGCCGGGATTTACCCTACAATGAGCAGTTCTTC. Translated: CASGRDLPYNEQFF.

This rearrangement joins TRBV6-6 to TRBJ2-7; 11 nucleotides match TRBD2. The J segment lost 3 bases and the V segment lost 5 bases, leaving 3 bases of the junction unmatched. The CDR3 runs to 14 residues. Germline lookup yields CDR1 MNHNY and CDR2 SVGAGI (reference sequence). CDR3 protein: CASSNGLAGYEQYF. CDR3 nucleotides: TGTGCCAGCAGTAATGGACTAGCGGGCTACGAGCAGTACTTC.

The CDR3 is CASSSPGNIQYF. The CDR3 nucleotides read TGTGCCAGCAGTAGTCCGGGTAACATTCAGTACTTC. The rearrangement joins TRBV6-1 to TRBJ2-4; no clear D. Trimming shortened V by 5 bases and J by 7 bases, and 9 bases separated the two germline ends. CDR3 length: 12 residues. Per germline, CDR1 MNHNS and CDR2 SASEGT.

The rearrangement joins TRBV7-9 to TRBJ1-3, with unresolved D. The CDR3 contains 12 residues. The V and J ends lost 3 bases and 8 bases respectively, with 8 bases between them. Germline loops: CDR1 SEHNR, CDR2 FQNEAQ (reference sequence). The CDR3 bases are TGTGCCAGCAGCTTTAACGGGGACACCATATATTTT. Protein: CASSFNGDTIYF.

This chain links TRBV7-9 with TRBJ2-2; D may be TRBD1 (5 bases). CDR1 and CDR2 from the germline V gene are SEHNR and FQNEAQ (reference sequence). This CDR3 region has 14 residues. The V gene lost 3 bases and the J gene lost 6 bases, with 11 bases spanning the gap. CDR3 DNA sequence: TGTGCCAGCAGCTTCGGCTCAGGGTCCGGGGAGCTGTTTTTT. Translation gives CASSFGSGSGELFF.

The CDR3 DNA follows: TGTGCCAGCAGCTTACAGGAAGGAGGCGGGACCCAGTACTTC. It translates to CASSLQEGGGTQYF. The chain recombines TRBV7-3 with TRBJ2-5; D might be TRBD2 (5 bases). The CDR3 covers 14 residues. Germline values: CDR1 SGHTA, CDR2 FQGTGA. Trimming removed 2 bases at V and 7 bases at J, with 14 bases between.

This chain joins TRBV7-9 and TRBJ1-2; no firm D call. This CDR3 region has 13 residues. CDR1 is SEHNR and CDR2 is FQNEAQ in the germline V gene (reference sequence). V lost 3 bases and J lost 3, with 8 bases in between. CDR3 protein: CASSFSGYYGYTF. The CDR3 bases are TGTGCCAGCAGCTTTTCGGGGTACTATGGCTACACCTTC.

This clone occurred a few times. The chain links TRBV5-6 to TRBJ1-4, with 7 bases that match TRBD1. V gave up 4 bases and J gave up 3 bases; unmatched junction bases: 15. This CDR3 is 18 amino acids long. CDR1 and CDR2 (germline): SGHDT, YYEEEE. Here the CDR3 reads CASSPQTGIRESNEKLFF. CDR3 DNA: TGTGCCAGCAGCCCGCAGACAGGGATAAGGGAGTCTAATGAAAAACTGTTTTTT.

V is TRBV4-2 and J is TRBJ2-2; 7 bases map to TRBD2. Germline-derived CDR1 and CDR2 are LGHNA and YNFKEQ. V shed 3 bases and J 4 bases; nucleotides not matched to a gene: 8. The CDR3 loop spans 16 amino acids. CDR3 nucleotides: TGTGCCAGCAGCCAGAATACGGGACTATCCACCGGGGAGCTGTTTTTT. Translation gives CASSQNTGLSTGELFF.

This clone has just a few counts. CDR3 protein: CASSIKGGTSGYTF. As DNA, the CDR3 is TGTGCCAGTAGTATCAAAGGGGGCACCAGCGGCTACACCTTC. The chain uses TRBV19 and TRBJ1-2; 7 positions match TRBD1. The V gene's germline CDR1 is LNHDA and CDR2 SQIVND (reference sequence). The CDR3 consists of 14 residues. V was pared by 3 bases and J by 8 bases, with 9 bases of the junction left unmatched.

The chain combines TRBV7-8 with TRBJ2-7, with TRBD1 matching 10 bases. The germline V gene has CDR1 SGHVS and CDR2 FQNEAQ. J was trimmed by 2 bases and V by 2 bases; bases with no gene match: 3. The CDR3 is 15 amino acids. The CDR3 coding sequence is TGTGCCAGCAGCTTACAGGGGACAGGGGCCTACGAGCAGTACTTC. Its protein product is CASSLQGTGAYEQYF.

The CDR3 DNA follows: TGTGCCAGCAGTGGGGGGCGGTATTCACCCCTCCACTTT. Protein: CASSGGRYSPLHF. The V gene is TRBV25-1, the J gene TRBJ1-6; a possible D gene is TRBD1 (6 bases). The CDR3 covers 13 residues. Trimming took off 4 bases at V and 8 bases at J, with 9 bases between the two ends. Germline V gene sequence: CDR1 MGHDK, CDR2 SYGVNS. The whole variable domain, filled in from reference TRBV25-1 and TRBJ1-6, reads EADIYQTPRYLVIGTGKKITLECSQTMGHDKMYWYQQDPGMELHLIHYSYGVNSTEKGDLSSESTVSRIRTEHFPLTLESARPSHTSQYLCASSGGRYSPLHFGNGTRLTVT.

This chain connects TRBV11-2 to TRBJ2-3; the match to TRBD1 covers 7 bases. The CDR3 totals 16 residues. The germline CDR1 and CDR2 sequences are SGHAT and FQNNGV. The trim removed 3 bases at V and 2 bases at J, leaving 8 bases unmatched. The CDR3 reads CASSFPGTAYTDTQYF. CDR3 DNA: TGTGCCAGCAGCTTCCCAGGGACAGCTTACACAGATACGCAGTATTTT.

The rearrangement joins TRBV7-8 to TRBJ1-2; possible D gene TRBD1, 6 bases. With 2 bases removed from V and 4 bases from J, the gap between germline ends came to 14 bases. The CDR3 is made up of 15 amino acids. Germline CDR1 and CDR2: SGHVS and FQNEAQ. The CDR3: CASSLTDRALYGYTF. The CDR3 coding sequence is TGTGCCAGCAGCTTAACGGACAGAGCTCTCTATGGCTACACCTTC.

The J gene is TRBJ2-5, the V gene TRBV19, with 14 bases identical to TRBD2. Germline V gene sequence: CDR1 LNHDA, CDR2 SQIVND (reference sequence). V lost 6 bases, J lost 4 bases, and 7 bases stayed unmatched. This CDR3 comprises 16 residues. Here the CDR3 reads CASRPTSGGAGETQYF. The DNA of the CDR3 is TGTGCCAGTAGACCGACTAGCGGGGGGGCAGGAGAGACCCAGTACTTC.

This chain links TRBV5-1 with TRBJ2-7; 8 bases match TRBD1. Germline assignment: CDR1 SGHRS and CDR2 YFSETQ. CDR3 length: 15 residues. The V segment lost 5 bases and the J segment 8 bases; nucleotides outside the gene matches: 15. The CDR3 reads CASRSEQGAIMKQYF. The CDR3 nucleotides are TGCGCCAGCAGATCCGAGCAGGGGGCGATTATGAAGCAGTACTTC.